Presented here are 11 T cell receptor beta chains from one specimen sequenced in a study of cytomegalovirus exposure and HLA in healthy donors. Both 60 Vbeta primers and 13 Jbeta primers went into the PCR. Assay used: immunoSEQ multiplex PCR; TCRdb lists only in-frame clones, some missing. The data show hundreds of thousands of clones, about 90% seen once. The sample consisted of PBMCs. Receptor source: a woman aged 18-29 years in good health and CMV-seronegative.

CDR3 sequence reads: CASSLMTGPSYEQYF. The CDR3 DNA is TGTGCCAGTAGTCTAATGACAGGGCCCTCCTACGAGCAGTACTTC. The gene calls are TRBV19 and TRBJ2-7; 7 nucleotides match TRBD1. Per the germline V gene, CDR1 is LNHDA and CDR2 is SQIVND (reference sequence). This CDR3 is built from 15 residues. V shed 5 bases, J shed 0 bases, and the junction held 7 bases outside the gene matches.

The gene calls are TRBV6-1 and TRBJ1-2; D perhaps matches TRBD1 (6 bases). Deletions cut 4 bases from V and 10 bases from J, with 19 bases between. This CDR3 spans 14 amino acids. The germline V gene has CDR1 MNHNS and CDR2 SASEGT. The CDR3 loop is CASSVRYRDTVYTF. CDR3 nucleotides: TGTGCCAGCAGTGTACGTTACCGGGACACGGTCTACACCTTC.

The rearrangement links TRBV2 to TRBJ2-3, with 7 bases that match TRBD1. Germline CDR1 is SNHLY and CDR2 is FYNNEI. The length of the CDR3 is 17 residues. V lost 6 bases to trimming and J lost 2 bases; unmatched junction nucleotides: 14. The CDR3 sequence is CASSPHDRVLATDTQYF. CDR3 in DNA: TGTGCCAGCAGCCCCCATGACAGGGTGCTCGCCACAGATACGCAGTATTTT.

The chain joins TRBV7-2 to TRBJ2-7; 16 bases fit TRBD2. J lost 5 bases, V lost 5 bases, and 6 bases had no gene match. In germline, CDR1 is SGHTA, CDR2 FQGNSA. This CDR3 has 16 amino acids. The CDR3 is CASSTGLAGGLHEQYF. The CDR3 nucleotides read TGTGCCAGCAGCACGGGACTAGCGGGGGGGCTCCACGAGCAGTACTTC.

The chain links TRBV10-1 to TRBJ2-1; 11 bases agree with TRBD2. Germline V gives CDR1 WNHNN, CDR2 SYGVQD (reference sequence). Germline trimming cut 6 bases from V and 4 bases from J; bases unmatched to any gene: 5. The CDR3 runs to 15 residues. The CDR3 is CASSQLAGVYNEQFF. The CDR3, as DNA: TGCGCCAGCAGCCAACTAGCGGGGGTTTACAATGAGCAGTTCTTC.

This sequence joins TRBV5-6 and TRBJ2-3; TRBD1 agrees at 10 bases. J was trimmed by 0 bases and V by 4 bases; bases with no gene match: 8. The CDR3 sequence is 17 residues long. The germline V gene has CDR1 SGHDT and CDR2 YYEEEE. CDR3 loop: CASSNPRDRGSTDTQYF. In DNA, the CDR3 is TGTGCCAGCAGCAACCCCAGGGACAGGGGTAGCACAGATACGCAGTATTTT.

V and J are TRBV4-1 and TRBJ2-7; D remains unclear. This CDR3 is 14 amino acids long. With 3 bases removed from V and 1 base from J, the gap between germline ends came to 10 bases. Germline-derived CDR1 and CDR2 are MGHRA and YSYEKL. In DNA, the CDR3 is TGCGCCAGCAGCCAGGGCAGTTCGTCCTACGAGCAGTACTTC. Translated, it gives CASSQGSSSYEQYF.

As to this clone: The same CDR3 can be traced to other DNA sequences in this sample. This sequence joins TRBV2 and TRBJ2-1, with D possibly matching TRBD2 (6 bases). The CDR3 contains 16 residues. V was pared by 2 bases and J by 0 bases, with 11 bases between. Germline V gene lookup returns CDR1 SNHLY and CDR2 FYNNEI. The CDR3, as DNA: TGTGCCAGCAGTGAACTGGCGGGGAGCTCCTACAATGAGCAGTTCTTC. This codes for CASSELAGSSYNEQFF.

Written as DNA, the CDR3 is TGTGCCAGCACCCCCGAGAGCAATCAGCCCCAGCATTTT. Its protein is CASTPESNQPQHF. The gene calls are TRBV2 and TRBJ1-5; D is uncertain. The CDR3 is made up of 13 amino acids. Germline CDR1 SNHLY, CDR2 FYNNEI. V gave up 7 bases and J gave up 1 base, with 8 bases separating them.

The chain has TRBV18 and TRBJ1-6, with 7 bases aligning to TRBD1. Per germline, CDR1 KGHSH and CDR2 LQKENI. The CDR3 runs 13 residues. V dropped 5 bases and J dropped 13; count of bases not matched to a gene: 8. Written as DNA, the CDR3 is TGTGCCAGCTCATTAGGACAGGAGGTCCCCCTCCACTTT. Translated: CASSLGQEVPLHF.

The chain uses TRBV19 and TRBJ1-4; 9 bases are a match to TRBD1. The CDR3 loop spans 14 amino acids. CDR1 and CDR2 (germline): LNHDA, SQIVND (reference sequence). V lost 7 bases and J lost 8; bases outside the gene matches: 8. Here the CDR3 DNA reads TGTGCCAGTAACCCGACAGGGGGTGGCGAAAAACTGTTTTTT. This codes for CASNPTGGGEKLFF.